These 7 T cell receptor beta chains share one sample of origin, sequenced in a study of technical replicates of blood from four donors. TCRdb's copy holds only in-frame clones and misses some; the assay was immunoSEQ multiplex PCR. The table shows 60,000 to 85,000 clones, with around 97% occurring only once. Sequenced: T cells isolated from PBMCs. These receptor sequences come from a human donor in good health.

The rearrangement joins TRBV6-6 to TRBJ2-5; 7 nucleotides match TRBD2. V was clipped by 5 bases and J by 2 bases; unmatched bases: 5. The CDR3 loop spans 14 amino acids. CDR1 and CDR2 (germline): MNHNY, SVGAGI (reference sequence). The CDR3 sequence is CASSPGTIQETQYF. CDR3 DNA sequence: TGTGCCAGCAGTCCAGGGACTATTCAAGAGACCCAGTACTTC.

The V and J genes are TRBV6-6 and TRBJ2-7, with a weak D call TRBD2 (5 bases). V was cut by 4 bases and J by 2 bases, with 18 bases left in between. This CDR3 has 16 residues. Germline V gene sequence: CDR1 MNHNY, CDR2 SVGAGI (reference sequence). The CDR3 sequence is CASSSPGRTGTYEQYF. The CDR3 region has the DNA TGTGCCAGCAGTTCCCCTGGCAGGACTGGTACCTACGAGCAGTACTTC.

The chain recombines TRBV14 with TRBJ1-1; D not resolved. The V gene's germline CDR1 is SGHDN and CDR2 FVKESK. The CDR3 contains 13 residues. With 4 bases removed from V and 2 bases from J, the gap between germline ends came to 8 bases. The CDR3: CASSRGGNTEAFF. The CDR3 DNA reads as TGTGCCAGCAGCCGAGGAGGAAACACTGAAGCTTTCTTT.

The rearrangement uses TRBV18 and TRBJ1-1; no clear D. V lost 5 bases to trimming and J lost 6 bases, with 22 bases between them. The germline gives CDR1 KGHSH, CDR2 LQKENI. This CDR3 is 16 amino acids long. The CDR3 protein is CASSEQSRPREAEAFF. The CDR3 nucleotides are TGTGCCAGCTCAGAACAATCTCGGCCTAGAGAGGCTGAAGCTTTCTTT.

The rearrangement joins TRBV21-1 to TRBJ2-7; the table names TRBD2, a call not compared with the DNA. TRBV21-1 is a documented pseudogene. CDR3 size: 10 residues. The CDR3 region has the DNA TGTGCCAGCACCCGGGGAGGGCAGTACTTC. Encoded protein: CASTRGGQYF.

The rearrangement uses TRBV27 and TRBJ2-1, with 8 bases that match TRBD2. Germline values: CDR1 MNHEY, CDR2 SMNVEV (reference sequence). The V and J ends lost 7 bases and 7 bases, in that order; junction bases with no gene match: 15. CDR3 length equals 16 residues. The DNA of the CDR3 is TGTGCCAGCACCCTTTCCGGGACTAGGGGTCGGAATGAGCAGTTCTTC. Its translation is CASTLSGTRGRNEQFF.

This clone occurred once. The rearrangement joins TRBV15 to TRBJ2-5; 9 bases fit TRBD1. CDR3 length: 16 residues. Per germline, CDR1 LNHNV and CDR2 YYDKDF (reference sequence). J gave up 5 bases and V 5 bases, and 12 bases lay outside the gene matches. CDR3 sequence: CATSGQTGGGSETQYF. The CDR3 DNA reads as TGTGCCACCAGCGGACAGACAGGGGGTGGGTCGGAGACCCAGTACTTC.